This T cell receptor beta chain was profiled in a study of T cells after yellow fever vaccination. Overall study findings and caveats: Post-booster samples contained most primary-vaccination clones (around 96% CD4, about 90% CD8).

The CDR3 loop spans 14 amino acids. V lost 6 bases, J lost 3 bases, and 10 bases stayed unmatched. Germline V gene sequence: CDR1 DFQATT, CDR2 SNEGSKA (reference sequence). TCRdb re-analysed the 5' RACE reads in MiXCR, keeping a single row per CDR3 protein. Among 500,000 to 650,000 distinct CDR3 sequences listed, roughly 12% were seen once. In this sample, this clonotype turned up a few times. Its antigen is undetermined. This TCR came from a man between 25 and 39 years old who received the YFV17D yellow fever vaccine. V usage is TRBV20-1 and J usage is TRBJ2-7, with 8 bases lining up with TRBD2. The source was PBMCs, collected on the day of the yellow fever booster vaccination. Here the CDR3 DNA reads TGCAGTGCGCGGTCCCGGACTAGCAGCTACGAGCAGTACTTC. This sequence encodes CSARSRTSSYEQYF.